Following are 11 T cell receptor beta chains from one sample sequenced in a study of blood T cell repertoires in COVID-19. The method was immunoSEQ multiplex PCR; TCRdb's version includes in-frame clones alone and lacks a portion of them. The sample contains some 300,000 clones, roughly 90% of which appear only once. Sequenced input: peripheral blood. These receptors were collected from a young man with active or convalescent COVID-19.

This CDR3 reads CASSQGGQPQHF. For the CDR3, the DNA is TGCGCCAGCAGCCAAGGAGGACAGCCCCAGCATTTT. The chain combines TRBV4-1 with TRBJ1-5; D uncertain. There are 12 residues in the CDR3. V was pared by 1 base and J by 7 bases, with 5 bases between. Germline-derived CDR1 and CDR2 are MGHRA and YSYEKL.

In DNA form, the CDR3 reads TGTGCCAGCAGTGAGTCCGTGGGGCCCGGGGAGCTGTTTTTT. Its translation is CASSESVGPGELFF. The chain combines TRBV6-1 with TRBJ2-2; possibly TRBD1 for D (5 bases). Trimming shortened V by 3 bases and J by 6 bases, and 11 bases separated the two germline ends. CDR3 length equals 14 residues. Per germline, CDR1 MNHNS and CDR2 SASEGT.

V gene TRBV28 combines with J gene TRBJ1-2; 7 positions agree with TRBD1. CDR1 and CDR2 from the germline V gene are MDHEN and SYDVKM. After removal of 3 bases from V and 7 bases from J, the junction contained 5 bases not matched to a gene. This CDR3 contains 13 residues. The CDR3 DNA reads TGTGCCAGCAGTTTGAGGACAGGTCGTGGCTACACCTTC. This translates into CASSLRTGRGYTF.

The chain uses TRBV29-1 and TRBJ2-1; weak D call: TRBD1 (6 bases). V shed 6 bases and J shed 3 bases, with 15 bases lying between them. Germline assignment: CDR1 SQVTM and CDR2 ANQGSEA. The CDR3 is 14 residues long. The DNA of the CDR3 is TGCAGCGTCCAAGGGGGACATCTCTACAATGAGCAGTTCTTC. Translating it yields CSVQGGHLYNEQFF.

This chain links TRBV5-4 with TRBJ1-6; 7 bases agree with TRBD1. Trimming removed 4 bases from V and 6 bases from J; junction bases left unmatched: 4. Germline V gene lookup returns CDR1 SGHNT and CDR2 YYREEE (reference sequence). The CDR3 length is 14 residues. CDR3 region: CASSAGQLNSPLHF. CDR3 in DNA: TGTGCCAGCAGCGCGGGACAGCTTAATTCACCCCTCCACTTT.

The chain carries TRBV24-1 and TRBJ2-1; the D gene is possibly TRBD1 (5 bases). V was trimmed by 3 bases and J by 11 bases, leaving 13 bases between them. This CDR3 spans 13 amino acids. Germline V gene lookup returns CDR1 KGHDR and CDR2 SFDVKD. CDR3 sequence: CATSDATVEKQFF. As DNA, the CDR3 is TGTGCCACCAGTGATGCGACAGTGGAAAAGCAGTTCTTC.

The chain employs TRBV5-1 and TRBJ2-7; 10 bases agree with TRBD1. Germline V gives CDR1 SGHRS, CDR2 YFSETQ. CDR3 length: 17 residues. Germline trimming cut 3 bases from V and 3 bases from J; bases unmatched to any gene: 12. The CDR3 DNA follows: TGCGCCAGCAGCTCTCACCTCGGGACAGGGGATTACTACGAGCAGTACTTC. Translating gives CASSSHLGTGDYYEQYF.

The CDR3 DNA sequence: TGCGCCAGCAGCTTGGGTGGTTATGAGGGTGAAGCTTTCTTT. Amino acids: CASSLGGYEGEAFF. This chain joins TRBV5-1 and TRBJ1-1; D gene ambiguous. The CDR3 is made up of 14 amino acids. V was cut by 0 bases and J by 7 bases, with 13 bases left in between. Germline V lookup: CDR1 SGHRS, CDR2 YFSETQ.

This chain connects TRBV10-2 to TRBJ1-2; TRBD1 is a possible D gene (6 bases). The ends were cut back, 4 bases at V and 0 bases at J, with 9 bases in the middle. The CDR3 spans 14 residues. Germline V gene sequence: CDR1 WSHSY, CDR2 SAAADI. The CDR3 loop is CASSGDTTNYGYTF. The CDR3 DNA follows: TGCGCCAGCAGTGGGGACACCACTAACTATGGCTACACCTTC.

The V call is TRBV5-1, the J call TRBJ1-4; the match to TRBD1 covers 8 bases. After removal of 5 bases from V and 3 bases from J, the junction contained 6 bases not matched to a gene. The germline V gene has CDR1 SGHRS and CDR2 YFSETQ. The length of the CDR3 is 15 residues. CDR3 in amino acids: CASRSQGAANEKLFF. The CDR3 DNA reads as TGCGCCAGCAGATCCCAGGGGGCCGCTAATGAAAAACTGTTTTTT.

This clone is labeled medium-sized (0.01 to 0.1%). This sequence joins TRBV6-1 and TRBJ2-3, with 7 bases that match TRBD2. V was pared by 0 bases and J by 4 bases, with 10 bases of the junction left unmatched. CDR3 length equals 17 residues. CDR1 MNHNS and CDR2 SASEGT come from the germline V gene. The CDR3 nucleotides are TGTGCCAGCAGTGAAGCCCCTGGTGGCGGGAGCTCAGATACGCAGTATTTT. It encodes CASSEAPGGGSSDTQYF.